This TCR beta chain comes out of a study of T cells in Graves' hyperthyroidism and ophthalmopathy. Amplified TCR beta CDR3 regions derived from RNA transcripts. HTBI primers drove first-round RT-PCR of the TCR CDR3. TCRdb re-called the multiplex PCR reads with MiXCR, one entry per CDR3 protein. The sample lists about 560,000 distinct CDR3 sequences, less than 20% occurring once. Clinical symptoms, serum thyroxine and TRAb, thyroid ultrasound and orbital computed tomography together formed the diagnostic basis. This clonotype was seen repeatedly, ten times or more. Sequenced sample: blood. This TCR came from a woman in her thirties with Graves' hyperthyroidism.

CDR3 loop: CASSHPTGTNYGYTF. The DNA of the CDR3 is TGTGCCAGCAGCCATCCGACAGGGACAAACTATGGCTACACCTTC. V gene TRBV7-2 combines with J gene TRBJ1-2; 7 nucleotides line up with TRBD1. V lost 5 bases, J lost 2 bases, and 8 bases stayed unmatched. The CDR3 totals 15 residues. Germline assignment: CDR1 SGHTA and CDR2 FQGNSA.